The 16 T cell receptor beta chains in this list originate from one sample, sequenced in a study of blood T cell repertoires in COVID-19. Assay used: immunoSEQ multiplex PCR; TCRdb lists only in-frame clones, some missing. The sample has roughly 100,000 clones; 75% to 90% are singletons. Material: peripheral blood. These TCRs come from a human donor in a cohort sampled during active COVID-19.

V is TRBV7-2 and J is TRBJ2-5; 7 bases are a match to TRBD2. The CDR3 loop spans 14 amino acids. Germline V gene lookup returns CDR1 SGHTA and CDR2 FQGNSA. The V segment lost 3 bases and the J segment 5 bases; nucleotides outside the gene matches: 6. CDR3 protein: CASSLGGGRETQYF. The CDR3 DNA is TGTGCCAGCAGCTTGGGGGGGGGAAGGGAGACCCAGTACTTC.

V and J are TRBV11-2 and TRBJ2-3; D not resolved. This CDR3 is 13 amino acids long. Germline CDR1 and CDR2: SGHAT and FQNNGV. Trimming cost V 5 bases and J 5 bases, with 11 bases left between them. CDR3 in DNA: TGTGCCAGCAGCCCCTCACATGGAGATACGCAGTATTTT. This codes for CASSPSHGDTQYF.

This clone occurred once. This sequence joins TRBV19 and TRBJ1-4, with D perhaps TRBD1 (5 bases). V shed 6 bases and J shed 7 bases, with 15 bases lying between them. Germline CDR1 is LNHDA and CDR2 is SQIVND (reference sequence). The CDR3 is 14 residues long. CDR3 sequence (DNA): TGTGCCAGTAGCTTGGGAGTGGGGGGTGAAAAACTGTTTTTT. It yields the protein CASSLGVGGEKLFF.

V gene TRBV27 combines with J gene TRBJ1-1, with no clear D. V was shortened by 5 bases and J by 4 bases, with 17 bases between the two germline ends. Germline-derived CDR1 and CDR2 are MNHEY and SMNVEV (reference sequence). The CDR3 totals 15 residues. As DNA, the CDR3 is TGTGCCAGCAGTCCCTTCGGGTCCGGGGTCACTGAAGCTTTCTTT. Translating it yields CASSPFGSGVTEAFF.

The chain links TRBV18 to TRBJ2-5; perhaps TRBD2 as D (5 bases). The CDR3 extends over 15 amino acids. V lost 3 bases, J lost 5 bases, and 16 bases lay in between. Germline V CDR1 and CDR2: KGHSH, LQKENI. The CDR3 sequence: CASSPPLGPGETQYF. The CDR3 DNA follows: TGTGCCAGCTCACCCCCCCTGGGCCCGGGGGAGACCCAGTACTTC.

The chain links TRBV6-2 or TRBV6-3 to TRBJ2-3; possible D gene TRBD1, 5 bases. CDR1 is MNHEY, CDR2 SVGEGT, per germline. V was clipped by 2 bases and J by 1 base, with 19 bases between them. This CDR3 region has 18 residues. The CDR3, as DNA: TGTGCCAGCAGTTACCTTGGATCGAGCGCCAGGGGCACAGATACGCAGTATTTT. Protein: CASSYLGSSARGTDTQYF.

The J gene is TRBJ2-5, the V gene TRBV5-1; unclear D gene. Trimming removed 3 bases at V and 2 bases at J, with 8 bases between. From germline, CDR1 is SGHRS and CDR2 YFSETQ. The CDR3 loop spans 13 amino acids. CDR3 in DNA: TGCGCCAGCAGCTACCAACAACAAGAGACCCAGTACTTC. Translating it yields CASSYQQQETQYF.

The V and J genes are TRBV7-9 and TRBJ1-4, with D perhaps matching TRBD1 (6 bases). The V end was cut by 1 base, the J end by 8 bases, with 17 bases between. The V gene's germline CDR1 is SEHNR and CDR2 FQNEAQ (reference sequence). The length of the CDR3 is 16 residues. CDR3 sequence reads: CASSLGTQGENEKLFF. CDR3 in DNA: TGTGCCAGCAGCTTAGGTACACAGGGAGAAAACGAAAAACTGTTTTTT.

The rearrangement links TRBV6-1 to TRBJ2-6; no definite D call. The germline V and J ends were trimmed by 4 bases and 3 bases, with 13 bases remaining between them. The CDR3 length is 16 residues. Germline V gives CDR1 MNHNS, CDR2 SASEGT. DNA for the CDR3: TGTGCCAGCAGTGGAGCTGGAGCTTATGGGGCCAACGTCCTGACTTTC. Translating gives CASSGAGAYGANVLTF.

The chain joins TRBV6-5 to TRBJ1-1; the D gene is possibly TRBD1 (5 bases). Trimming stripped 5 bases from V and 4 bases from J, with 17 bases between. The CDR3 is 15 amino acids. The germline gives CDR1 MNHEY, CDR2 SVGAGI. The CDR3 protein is CASSPLSRGVTEAFF. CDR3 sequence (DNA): TGTGCCAGCAGTCCTTTGTCCCGGGGGGTCACTGAAGCTTTCTTT.

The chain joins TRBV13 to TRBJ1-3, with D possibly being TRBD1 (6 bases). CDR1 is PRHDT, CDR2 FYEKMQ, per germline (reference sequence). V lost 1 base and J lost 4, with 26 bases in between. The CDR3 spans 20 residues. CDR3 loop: CASSLEGWQGSDSDGNTIYF. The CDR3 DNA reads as TGTGCCAGCAGCTTAGAAGGTTGGCAGGGGTCAGACTCGGACGGAAACACCATATATTTT.

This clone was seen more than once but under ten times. CDR3 sequence: CASSPRSGRNGYTF. Here the CDR3 DNA reads TGTGCCAGCAGCCCCCGTTCGGGTCGGAATGGCTACACCTTC. V gene TRBV7-2 combines with J gene TRBJ1-2; D gene unclear. V was trimmed by 5 bases and J by 6 bases, leaving 16 bases between them. CDR3 length equals 14 residues. CDR1 is SGHTA and CDR2 is FQGNSA in the germline V gene.

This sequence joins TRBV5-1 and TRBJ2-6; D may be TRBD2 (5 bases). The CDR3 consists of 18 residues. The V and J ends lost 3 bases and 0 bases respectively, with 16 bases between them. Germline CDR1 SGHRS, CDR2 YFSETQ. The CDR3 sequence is CASSWGVRGSSGANVLTF. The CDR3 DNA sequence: TGCGCCAGCAGCTGGGGAGTACGGGGAAGCTCTGGGGCCAACGTCCTGACTTTC. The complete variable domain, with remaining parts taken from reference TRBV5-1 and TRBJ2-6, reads KAGVTQTPRYLIKTRGQQVTLSCSPISGHRSVSWYQQTPGQGLQFLFEYFSETQRNKGNFPGRFSGRQFSNSRSEMNVSTLELGDSALYLCASSWGVRGSSGANVLTFGAGSRLTVL.

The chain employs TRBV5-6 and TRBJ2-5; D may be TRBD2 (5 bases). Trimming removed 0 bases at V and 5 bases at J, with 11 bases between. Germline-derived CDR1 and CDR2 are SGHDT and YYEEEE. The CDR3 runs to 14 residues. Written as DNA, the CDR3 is TGTGCCAGCAGCTTGGATGGACTGGGGGAGACCCAGTACTTC. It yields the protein CASSLDGLGETQYF. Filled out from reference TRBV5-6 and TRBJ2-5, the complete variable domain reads DAGVTQSPTHLIKTRGQQVTLRCSPKSGHDTVSWYQQALGQGPQFIFQYYEEEERQRGNFPDRFSGHQFPNYSSELNVNALLLGDSALYLCASSLDGLGETQYFGPGTRLLVL.

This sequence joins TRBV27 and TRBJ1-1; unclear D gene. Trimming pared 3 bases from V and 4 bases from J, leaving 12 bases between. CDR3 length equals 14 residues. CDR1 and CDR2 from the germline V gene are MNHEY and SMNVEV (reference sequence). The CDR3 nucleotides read TGTGCCAGCAGTTTTCGGAGGTTAGGCACTGAAGCTTTCTTT. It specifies CASSFRRLGTEAFF.

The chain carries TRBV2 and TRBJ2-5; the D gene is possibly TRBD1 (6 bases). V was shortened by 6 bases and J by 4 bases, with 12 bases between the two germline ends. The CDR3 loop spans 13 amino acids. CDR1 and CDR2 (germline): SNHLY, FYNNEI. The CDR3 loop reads CASSQGIRETQYF. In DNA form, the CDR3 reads TGTGCCAGCAGCCAGGGGATTCGAGAGACCCAGTACTTC. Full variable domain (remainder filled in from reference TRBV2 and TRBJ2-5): EPEVTQTPSHQVTQMGQEVILRCVPISNHLYFYWYRQILGQKVEFLVSFYNNEISEKSEIFDDQFSVERPDGSNFTLKIRSTKLEDSAMYFCASSQGIRETQYFGPGTRLLVL.